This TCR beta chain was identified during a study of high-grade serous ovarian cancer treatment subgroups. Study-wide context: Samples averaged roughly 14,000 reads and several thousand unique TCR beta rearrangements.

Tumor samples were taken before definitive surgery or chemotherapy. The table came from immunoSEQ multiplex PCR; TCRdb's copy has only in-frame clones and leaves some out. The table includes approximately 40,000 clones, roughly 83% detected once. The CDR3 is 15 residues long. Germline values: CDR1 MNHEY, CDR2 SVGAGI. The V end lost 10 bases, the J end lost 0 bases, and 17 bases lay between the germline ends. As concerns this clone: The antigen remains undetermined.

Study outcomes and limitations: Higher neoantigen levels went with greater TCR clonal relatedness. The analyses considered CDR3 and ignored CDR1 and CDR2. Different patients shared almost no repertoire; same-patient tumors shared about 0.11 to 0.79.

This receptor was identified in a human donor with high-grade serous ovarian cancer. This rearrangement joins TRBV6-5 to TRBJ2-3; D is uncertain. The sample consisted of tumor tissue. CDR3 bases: TGTGCCACTGCACCCATGATGGCTAGCACAGATACGCAGTATTTT. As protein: CATAPMMASTDTQYF.